The clone carrying this T cell receptor (beta chain) was seen a few times. The CDR3 is 12 amino acids. Germline V gene lookup returns CDR1 SEHNR and CDR2 FQNEAQ (reference sequence). Between the trimmed V and J ends, which lost 5 bases and 10 bases, there was a span of 14 bases. The sample comes from a study of T cells in Graves' hyperthyroidism and ophthalmopathy. Template material for amplifying TCR beta CDR3 regions consisted of RNA transcripts. The TCR CDR3 first-round RT-PCR relied on the HTBI primer set. TCRdb independently ran MiXCR on the multiplex PCR reads; one entry per CDR3 protein. Seen here are 800,000 or so distinct CDR3 sequences, roughly 40% observed once, and the top ten hold about 8.9%.

The TCR comes from a man in his late teens or twenties with Graves' hyperthyroidism. Sequenced input: blood. The chain combines TRBV7-9 with TRBJ1-1; no firm D call. The CDR3: CASSISDLGAFF. CDR3 coding DNA: TGTGCCAGCAGCATCAGCGACCTAGGAGCTTTCTTT.